A single sample gave rise to the 5 T cell receptor beta chains below, sequenced in a study of shared clonotypes between healthy human individuals. Profiling relied on immunoSEQ multiplex PCR, and the TCRdb table lists in-frame clones only, not all of them. Of 1,400,000 or so clones listed, 97% to 99% are singletons. Sequences were obtained from naive CD4+ T cells sorted from blood. Subset here: CD45RA+ positively selected. The receptor source for this set is a man aged 30 to 45 in good health.

The V call is TRBV27, the J call TRBJ2-1; D may be TRBD1 or TRBD2 (5 bases each). CDR3 length: 14 amino acids. V was pared by 6 bases and J by 3 bases, with 12 bases between. Germline V gene lookup returns CDR1 MNHEY and CDR2 SMNVEV (reference sequence). CDR3 DNA sequence: TGTGCCAGCAGCGTAGTGGGGGTCTACAATGAGCAGTTCTTC. It is translated as CASSVVGVYNEQFF.

The V and J genes are TRBV7-9 and TRBJ1-5, with 10 bases lining up with TRBD1. V trimming: 3 bases; J trimming: 1 base; junction bases outside the gene matches: 3. The CDR3 is 16 amino acids. Germline values: CDR1 SEHNR, CDR2 FQNEAQ (reference sequence). The CDR3 DNA follows: TGTGCCAGCAGCTTTGGGACAGGGGCCAGCAATCAGCCCCAGCATTTT. It yields the protein CASSFGTGASNQPQHF.

The chain is built from TRBV29-1 and TRBJ2-7; TRBD2 matches 8 bases. Germline values: CDR1 SQVTM, CDR2 ANQGSEA. With V trimmed by 6 bases and J by 5 bases, 9 bases remained unmatched. CDR3 length equals 13 residues. CDR3 protein: CSVSGRTFHEQYF. CDR3 bases: TGCAGCGTGAGCGGGAGAACTTTTCACGAGCAGTACTTC.

CDR3 protein: CASGLTRGHNQPQHF. The CDR3 region has the DNA TGTGCCAGCGGACTGACCCGGGGCCACAATCAGCCCCAGCATTTT. The chain has TRBV6-5 and TRBJ1-5; D may be TRBD1 (5 bases). Looked up from germline, CDR1 is MNHEY and CDR2 is SVGAGI. This CDR3 has 15 residues. Deletions cut 8 bases from V and 3 bases from J, with 17 bases between.

The chain carries TRBV6-5 and TRBJ2-7; TRBD1 agrees at 7 bases. Germline V gene data show CDR1 as MNHEY and CDR2 as SVGAGI. This CDR3 comprises 16 residues. Trimming took 3 bases from V and 0 from J; bases not matched to a gene: 8. The CDR3 here is CASSYEPTGSSYEQYF. Here the CDR3 DNA reads TGTGCCAGCAGTTATGAACCGACAGGGAGCTCCTACGAGCAGTACTTC.